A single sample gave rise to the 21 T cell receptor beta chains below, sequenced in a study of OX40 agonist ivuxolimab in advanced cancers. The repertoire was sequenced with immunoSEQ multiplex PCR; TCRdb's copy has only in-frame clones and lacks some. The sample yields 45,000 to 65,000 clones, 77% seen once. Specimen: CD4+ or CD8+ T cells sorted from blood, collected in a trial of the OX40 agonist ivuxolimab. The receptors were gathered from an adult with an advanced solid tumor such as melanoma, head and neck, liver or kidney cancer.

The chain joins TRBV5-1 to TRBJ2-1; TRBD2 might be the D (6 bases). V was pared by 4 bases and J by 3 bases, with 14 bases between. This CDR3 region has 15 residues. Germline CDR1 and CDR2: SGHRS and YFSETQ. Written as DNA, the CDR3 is TGCGCCAGCAGCCTCGGCCCGGGGGACTACAATGAGCAGTTCTTC. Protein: CASSLGPGDYNEQFF.

CDR3 nucleotide sequence: TGTGCCAGCAGCTTGTCCTCCGGCTACGAGCAGTACTTC. This codes for CASSLSSGYEQYF. The chain employs TRBV5-5 and TRBJ2-7; D unresolved. Germline lookup yields CDR1 SGHKS and CDR2 YYEKEE (reference sequence). The CDR3 totals 13 residues. Between the trimmed V and J ends, which lost 1 base and 3 bases, there was a span of 8 bases.

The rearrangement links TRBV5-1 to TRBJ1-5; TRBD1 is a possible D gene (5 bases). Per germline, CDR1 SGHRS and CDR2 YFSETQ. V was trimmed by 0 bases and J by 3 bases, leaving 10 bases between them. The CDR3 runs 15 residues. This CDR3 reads CASSLGPGNNQPQHF. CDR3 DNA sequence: TGCGCCAGCAGCTTGGGGCCAGGGAACAATCAGCCCCAGCATTTT. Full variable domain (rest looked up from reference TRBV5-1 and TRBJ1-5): KAGVTQTPRYLIKTRGQQVTLSCSPISGHRSVSWYQQTPGQGLQFLFEYFSETQRNKGNFPGRFSGRQFSNSRSEMNVSTLELGDSALYLCASSLGPGNNQPQHFGDGTRLSIL.

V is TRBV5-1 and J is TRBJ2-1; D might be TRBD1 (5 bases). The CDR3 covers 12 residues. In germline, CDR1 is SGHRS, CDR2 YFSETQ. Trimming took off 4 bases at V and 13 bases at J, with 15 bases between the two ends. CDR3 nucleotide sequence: TGCGCCAGCAGCGAGGACACCGTGGAACAGTTCTTC. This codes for CASSEDTVEQFF. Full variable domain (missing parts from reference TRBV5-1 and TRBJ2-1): KAGVTQTPRYLIKTRGQQVTLSCSPISGHRSVSWYQQTPGQGLQFLFEYFSETQRNKGNFPGRFSGRQFSNSRSEMNVSTLELGDSALYLCASSEDTVEQFFGPGTRLTVL.

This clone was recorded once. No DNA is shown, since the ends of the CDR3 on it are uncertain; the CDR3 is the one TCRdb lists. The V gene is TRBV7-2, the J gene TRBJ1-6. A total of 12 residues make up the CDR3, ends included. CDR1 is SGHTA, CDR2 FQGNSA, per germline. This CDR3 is CASSASTLALHF.

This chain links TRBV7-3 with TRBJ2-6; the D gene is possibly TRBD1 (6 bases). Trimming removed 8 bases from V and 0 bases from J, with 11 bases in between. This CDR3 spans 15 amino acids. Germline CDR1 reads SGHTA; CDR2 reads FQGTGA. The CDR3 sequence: CASGQRSSGANVLTF. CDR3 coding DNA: TGTGCCAGCGGACAGCGATCCTCTGGGGCCAACGTCCTGACTTTC.

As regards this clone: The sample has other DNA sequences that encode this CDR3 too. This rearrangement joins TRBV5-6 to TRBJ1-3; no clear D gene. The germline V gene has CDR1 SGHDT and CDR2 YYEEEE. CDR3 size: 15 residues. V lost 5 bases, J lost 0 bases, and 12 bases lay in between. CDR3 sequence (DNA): TGTGCCAGCAGTAAGACACCTAGCTCTGGAAACACCATATATTTT. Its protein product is CASSKTPSSGNTIYF.

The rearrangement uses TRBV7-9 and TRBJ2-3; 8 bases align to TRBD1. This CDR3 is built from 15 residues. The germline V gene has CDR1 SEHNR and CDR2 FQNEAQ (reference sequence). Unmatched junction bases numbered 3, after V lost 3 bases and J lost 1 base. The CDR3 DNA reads TGTGCCAGCAGCTTTAGACAGGGGCGCACAGATACGCAGTATTTT. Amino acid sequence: CASSFRQGRTDTQYF.

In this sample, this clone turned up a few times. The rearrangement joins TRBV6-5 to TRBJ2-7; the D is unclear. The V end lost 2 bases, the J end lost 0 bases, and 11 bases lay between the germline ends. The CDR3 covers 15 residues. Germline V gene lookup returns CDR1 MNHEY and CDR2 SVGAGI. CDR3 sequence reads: CASSYQRLSSYEQYF. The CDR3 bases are TGTGCCAGCAGTTACCAGCGCCTTAGCTCCTACGAGCAGTACTTC.

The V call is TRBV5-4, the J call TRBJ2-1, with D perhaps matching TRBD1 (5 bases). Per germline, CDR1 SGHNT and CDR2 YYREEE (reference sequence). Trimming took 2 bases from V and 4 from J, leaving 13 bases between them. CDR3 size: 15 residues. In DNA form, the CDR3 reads TGTGCCAGCAGCTTTCGGACACCCTCTTACAATGAGCAGTTCTTC. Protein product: CASSFRTPSYNEQFF.

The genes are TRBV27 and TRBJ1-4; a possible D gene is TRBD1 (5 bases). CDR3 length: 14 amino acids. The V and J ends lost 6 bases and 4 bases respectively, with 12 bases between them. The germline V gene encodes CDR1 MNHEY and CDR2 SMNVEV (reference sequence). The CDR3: CASRRQYNNEKLFF. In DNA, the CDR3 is TGTGCCAGCAGACGACAGTACAATAATGAAAAACTGTTTTTT.

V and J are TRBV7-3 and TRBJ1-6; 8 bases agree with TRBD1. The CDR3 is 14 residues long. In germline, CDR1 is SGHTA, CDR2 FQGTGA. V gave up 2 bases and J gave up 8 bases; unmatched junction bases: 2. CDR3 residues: CASSLGQGYSPLHF. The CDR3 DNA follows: TGTGCCAGCAGCTTAGGACAGGGATATTCACCCCTCCACTTT. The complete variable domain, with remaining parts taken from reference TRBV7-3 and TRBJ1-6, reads GAGVSQTPSNKVTEKGKYVELRCDPISGHTALYWYRQSLGQGPEFLIYFQGTGAADDSGLPNDRFFAVRPEGSVSTLKIQRTERGDSAVYLCASSLGQGYSPLHFGNGTRLTVT.

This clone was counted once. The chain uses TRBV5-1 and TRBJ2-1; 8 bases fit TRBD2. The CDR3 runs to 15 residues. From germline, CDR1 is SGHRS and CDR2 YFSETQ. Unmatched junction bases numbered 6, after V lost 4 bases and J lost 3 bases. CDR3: CASSPSGTSYNEQFF. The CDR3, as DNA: TGCGCCAGCAGCCCGTCCGGGACTAGCTACAATGAGCAGTTCTTC.

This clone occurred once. The chain's CDR3 is CASRAGRINNYGYTF. The CDR3 nucleotides read TGTGCCAGCAGGGCGGGACGGATAAATAACTATGGCTACACCTTC. The chain links TRBV2 to TRBJ1-2; TRBD1 is a possible D gene (5 bases). Germline V gene data show CDR1 as SNHLY and CDR2 as FYNNEI. The V and J ends lost 6 bases and 1 base respectively, with 15 bases between them. CDR3 length: 15 residues.

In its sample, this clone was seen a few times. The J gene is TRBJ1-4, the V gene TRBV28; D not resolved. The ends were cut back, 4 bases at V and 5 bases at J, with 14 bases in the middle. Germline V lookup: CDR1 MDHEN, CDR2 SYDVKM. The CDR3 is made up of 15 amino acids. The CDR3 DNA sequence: TGTGCCAGCAGTTCCTGGGTGGCCGCGAATGAAAAACTGTTTTTT. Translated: CASSSWVAANEKLFF.

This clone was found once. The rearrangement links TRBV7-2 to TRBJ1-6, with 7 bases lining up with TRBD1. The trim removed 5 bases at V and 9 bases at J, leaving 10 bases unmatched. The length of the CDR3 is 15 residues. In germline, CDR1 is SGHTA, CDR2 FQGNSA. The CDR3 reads CASSLGGQGGSPLHF. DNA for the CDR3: TGTGCCAGCAGCCTCGGTGGGCAGGGGGGTTCACCCCTCCACTTT.

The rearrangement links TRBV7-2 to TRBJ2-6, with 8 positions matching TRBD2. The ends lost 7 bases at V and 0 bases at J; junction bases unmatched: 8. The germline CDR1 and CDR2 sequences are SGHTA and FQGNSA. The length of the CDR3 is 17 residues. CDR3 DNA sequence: TGTGCCAGCACCCCGGGGGGGGTTAGCTCTGGGGCCAACGTCCTGACTTTC. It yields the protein CASTPGGVSSGANVLTF.

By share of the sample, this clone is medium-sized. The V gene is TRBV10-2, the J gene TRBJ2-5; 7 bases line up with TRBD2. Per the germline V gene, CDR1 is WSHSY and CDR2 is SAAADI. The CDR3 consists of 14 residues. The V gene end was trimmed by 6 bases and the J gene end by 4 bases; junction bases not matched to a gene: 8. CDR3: CASSLTPGGETQYF. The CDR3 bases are TGCGCCAGCAGCCTGACCCCGGGAGGAGAGACCCAGTACTTC.

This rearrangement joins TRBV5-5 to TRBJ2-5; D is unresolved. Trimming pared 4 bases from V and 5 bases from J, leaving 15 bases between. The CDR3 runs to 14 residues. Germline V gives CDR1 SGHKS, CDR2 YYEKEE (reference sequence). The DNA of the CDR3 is TGTGCCAGCAGCCCGAGTCCCGGTCCGGAGACCCAGTACTTC. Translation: CASSPSPGPETQYF. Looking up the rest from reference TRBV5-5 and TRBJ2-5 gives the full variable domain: DAGVTQSPTHLIKTRGQQVTLRCSPISGHKSVSWYQQVLGQGPQFIFQYYEKEERGRGNFPDRFSARQFPNYSSELNVNALLLGDSALYLCASSPSPGPETQYFGPGTRLLVL.

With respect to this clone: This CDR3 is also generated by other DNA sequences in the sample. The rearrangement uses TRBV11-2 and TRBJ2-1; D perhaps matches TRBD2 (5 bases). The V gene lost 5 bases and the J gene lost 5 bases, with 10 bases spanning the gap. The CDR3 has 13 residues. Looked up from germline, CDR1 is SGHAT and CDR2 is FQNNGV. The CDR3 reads CASSLGLNNEQFF. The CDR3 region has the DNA TGTGCCAGCAGCCTAGGACTGAACAATGAGCAGTTCTTC.

The CDR3, as DNA: TGCAGCGCCCAACTGGGACAGGCGGCAGATACGCAGTATTTT. Translated: CSAQLGQAADTQYF. V and J are TRBV29-1 and TRBJ2-3; 8 bases line up with TRBD1. The CDR3 extends over 14 amino acids. Germline CDR1 is SQVTM and CDR2 is ANQGSEA. With V trimmed by 7 bases and J by 4 bases, 10 bases remained unmatched.